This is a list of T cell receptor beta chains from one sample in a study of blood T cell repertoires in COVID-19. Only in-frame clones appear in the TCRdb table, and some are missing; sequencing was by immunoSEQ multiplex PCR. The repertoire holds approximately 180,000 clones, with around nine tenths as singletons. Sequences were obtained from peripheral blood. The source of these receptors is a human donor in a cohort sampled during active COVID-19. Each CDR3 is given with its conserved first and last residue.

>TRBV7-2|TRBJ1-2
CASSRTTGTGPDGYTF
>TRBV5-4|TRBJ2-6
CASSLTGDVGANVLTF
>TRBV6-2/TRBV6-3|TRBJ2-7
CASSAPSGTGRDEQYF
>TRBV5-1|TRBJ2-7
CASTGVVGKEQYF
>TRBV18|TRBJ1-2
CASSSRMGAISNYGYTF
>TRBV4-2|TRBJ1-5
CASSQDPTGDVSQPQHF
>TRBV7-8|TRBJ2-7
CASSSRTSGDEQYF
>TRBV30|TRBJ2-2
CAWRSGNTGELFF
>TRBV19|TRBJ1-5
CASSTRDRVAQPQHF
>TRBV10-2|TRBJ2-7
CASKRGGIRYEQYF
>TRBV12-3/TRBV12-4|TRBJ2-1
CASSWGLNEQFF
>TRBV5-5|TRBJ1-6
CASSRYDNNSPLHF
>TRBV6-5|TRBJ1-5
CAPSRGPRNQPQHF
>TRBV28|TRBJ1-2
CASNQGNLYGYTF